This paragraph covers one TCR beta chain sequence. The antigen is unknown. CDR1 and CDR2 (germline): MNHNS, SASEGT. This CDR3 region has 13 residues. V was cut by 2 bases and J by 1 base, with 5 bases left in between. The PCR ran on 60 Vbeta and 13 Jbeta primers. Profiled with immunoSEQ multiplex PCR; TCRdb holds only in-frame clones, not every one. The sample lists fewer than 200,000 clones, approximately 80% occurring once. The data were obtained in a study of cytomegalovirus exposure and HLA in healthy donors. Whole-study findings and limits: In all likelihood, a cluster of highly shared sequence variants was a sequencing artifact. In vitro experiments confirmed that a few CMV-associated chains were specific for CMV antigens. While the bulk of TCR sequences proved rare, some public TCRs turned up in many donors. TCR beta sequences reportedly predicted most subjects' HLA-A and HLA-B alleles accurately.

The genes are TRBV6-1 and TRBJ1-1, with D unclear. The sample consisted of PBMCs. This receptor was obtained from a girl aged 2 to 10 in good health and CMV-seropositive. The CDR3 DNA sequence: TGTGCCAGCAGTGAATTCTCGAACACTGAAGCTTTCTTT. Residues: CASSEFSNTEAFF.